This T cell receptor beta chain was profiled in a study of blood T cell repertoires in COVID-19. Per germline, CDR1 SEHNR and CDR2 FQNEAQ (reference sequence). The V segment lost 4 bases and the J segment 3 bases; nucleotides outside the gene matches: 10. The CDR3 totals 17 residues. In the original processing: Using reference gene primer amplification, nucleated cell counts were estimated. Profiled with immunoSEQ multiplex PCR; TCRdb holds only in-frame clones, not every one. The V and J calls and clone size were taken over from that table, and D and trimming were inferred from the DNA. Among about 270,000 clones listed, under 95% were seen once.

Sequenced: PBMCs or T cells enriched from blood (not recorded which). V gene TRBV7-9 combines with J gene TRBJ1-4; TRBD1 matches 8 bases. The TCR was taken from a man aged 35 to 55 who had been exposed to COVID-19. CDR3 sequence reads: CASSSDRDFPSNEKLFF. CDR3 bases: TGTGCCAGCAGCTCGGACAGGGATTTCCCATCTAATGAAAAACTGTTTTTT.